This TCR beta chain was sequenced in a study of blood T cell repertoires in COVID-19. The V gene lost 0 bases and the J gene lost 2 bases, with 10 bases spanning the gap. The CDR3 is made up of 15 amino acids. Germline CDR1 and CDR2: LNHNV and YYDKDF (reference sequence). Assay: immunoSEQ multiplex PCR; the TCRdb copy retains only in-frame clones and omits some. Counted here are about 79,000 clones, around 89% occurring once; the ten biggest clones make up roughly 13%. The origin of this receptor is a man between 65 and 80 years old with active or convalescent COVID-19. Specimen: peripheral blood. This chain uses TRBV15 with TRBJ2-5; the D gene is possibly TRBD2 (5 bases). This chain's CDR3 is CATSRDVGGQETQYF. CDR3 DNA: TGTGCCACCAGCAGAGATGTGGGCGGGCAAGAGACCCAGTACTTC. Using reference TRBV15 and TRBJ2-5 for the parts outside the CDR3, the full variable domain is DAMVIQNPRYQVTQFGKPVTLSCSQTLNHNVMYWYQQKSSQAPKLLFHYYDKDFNNEADTPDNFQSRRPNTSFCFLDIRSPGLGDTAMYLCATSRDVGGQETQYFGPGTRLLVL.